Reported below is one T cell receptor (beta chain). The antigen is undetermined. These data belong to a study of CD8 T cells in ankylosing spondylitis. MiXCR, applied by TCRdb to the 5' RACE reads, yields one record per CDR3 protein. Found here are 250,000 to 350,000 distinct CDR3 sequences, under 8.5% of them singletons; the top ten hold roughly 15%. In germline, CDR1 is MNHEY, CDR2 SMNVEV (reference sequence). After removal of 2 bases from V and 6 bases from J, the junction contained 8 bases not matched to a gene. The CDR3 loop spans 16 amino acids. Study-wide findings and caveats: The study identified a TCR beta motif of under 10 highly homologous variants that appeared characteristic of ankylosing spondylitis blood.

Sequencing was carried out using blood, either unsorted or a sorted T cell fraction (not recorded which). This TCR was recovered from a male donor with ankylosing spondylitis. This chain joins TRBV27 and TRBJ2-1; 9 bases agree with TRBD2. CDR3: CASSLPAGGRGNEQFF. CDR3 DNA: TGTGCCAGCAGTTTACCAGCGGGAGGCCGGGGCAATGAGCAGTTCTTC.